The rows below give T cell receptor beta chains drawn from one sample of a study of blood T cell repertoires in COVID-19. Repertoires were generated with immunoSEQ multiplex PCR, while TCRdb's copy carries only in-frame clones and drops some. The table shows approximately 300,000 clones, with 90% occurring only once. Sequencing was done on a sample of PBMCs or T cells enriched from blood (not recorded which). These receptors were collected from a woman aged 25 to 39 who had been exposed to COVID-19. The CDR3 runs from the conserved cysteine through the conserved F or W. A row's size may be missing; if present it is once, few, many or a size class.

V gene | clone size | CDR3 protein
TRBV5-3 | once | CARSGGNEDSRTNEKLFF
TRBV11-3 | . | CASSLGPGGYNEQFF
TRBV9 | . | CASSVDGAGTNYGYTF
TRBV11-1 | . | CASSLDRYSYEQYF
TRBV7-8 | . | CASSFVRTGNQPQHF
TRBV13 | . | CASSSYLGGRFKSPLHF
TRBV1 | once | CTSSQDNDSDQPQHF
TRBV9 | . | CASSVTTGFTTEAFF
TRBV4-2 | few | CASSQDQKTVRHGYTF
TRBV27 | . | CASSQYQPQHF
TRBV7-9 | once | CAWGGGTEAFF
TRBV2 | . | CASSELPRAGTEAFF
TRBV5-6 | . | CASSWGDSLTQYF
TRBV23-1 | . | CASSYHSSAGNTEAFF
TRBV6-5 | . | CASTQSLTFNYGYTF
TRBV5-1 | . | CASSLEGKETQYF
TRBV6-5 | . | CASSYRRGADTQYF
TRBV4-3 | once | CASSHRGNYGYTF
TRBV7-9 | . | CASSFRPSADMNTEAFF
TRBV5-1 | . | CASSSGQGDGYTF
TRBV29-1 | . | CSVEVQGVVNTIYF
TRBV18 | . | CASSGEGGNQPQHF
TRBV5-1 | . | CASSLRGITEAFF
TRBV11-2 | . | CASSQDRFTEQYF
TRBV4-3 | . | CASSQGRLVQFF
TRBV10-3 | . | CAISESPLSSAKNIQYF
TRBV7-9 | . | CASSPQGNAADTQYF
TRBV7-9 | . | CASSGRWGQETYEQYF
TRBV11-2 | . | CASSRLDPRDGYTF
TRBV12-3/TRBV12-4 | . | CASSTRARYGYTF
TRBV7-2 | once | CASHDRGAGRKTQYF
TRBV5-1 | . | CASSRWDRGYGYTF
TRBV24-1 | . | CATSELGSHRFGTQYF
TRBV5-4 | once | CASSPPRNRGTDTQYF
TRBV5-6 | . | CASSEGAYGYTF
TRBV5-1 | . | CASSLGGSSGANVLTF
TRBV9 | . | CASSADSGHYGYTF
TRBV7-3 | . | CASSLGLAGGPETQYF
TRBV12-2 | few | CASRLADRGEQQTQYF
TRBV4-3 | . | CASSQRVDRGEEQYF
TRBV12-3/TRBV12-4 | once | CATRAERAEAFF
TRBV19 | . | CATTDRPNTEAFF
TRBV4-1 | . | CASSPWTGSPYEQYF
TRBV14 | . | CASSQDMAYGYTF
TRBV24-1 | . | CATSDAGTGSNQPQHF